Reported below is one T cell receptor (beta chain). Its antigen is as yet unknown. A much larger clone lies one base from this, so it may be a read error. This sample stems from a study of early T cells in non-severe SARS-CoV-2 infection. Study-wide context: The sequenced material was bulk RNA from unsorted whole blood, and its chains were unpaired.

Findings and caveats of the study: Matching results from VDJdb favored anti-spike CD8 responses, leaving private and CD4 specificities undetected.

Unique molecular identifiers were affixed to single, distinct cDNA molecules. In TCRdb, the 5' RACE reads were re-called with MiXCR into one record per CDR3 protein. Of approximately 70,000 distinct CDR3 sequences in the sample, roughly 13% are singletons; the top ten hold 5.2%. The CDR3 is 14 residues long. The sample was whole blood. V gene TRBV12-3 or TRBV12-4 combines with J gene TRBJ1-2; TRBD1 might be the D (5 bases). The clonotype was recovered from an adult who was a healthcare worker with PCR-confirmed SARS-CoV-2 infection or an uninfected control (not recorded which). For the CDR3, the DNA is TGTGCCAGCTCCGATTCGGGCACAGGCTATGACTACACCTTC. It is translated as CASSDSGTGYDYTF.